This passage covers 26 T cell receptor beta chains from one sample sequenced in a study of cytomegalovirus exposure and HLA in healthy donors (dated by TCRdb to 2016 to 2017). Library preparation was by the immunoSEQ multiplex PCR assay. A mixture of 60 forward primers for TCR Vbeta segments and 13 reverse primers for TCR Jbeta segments was used in the multiplex PCR. This immuneACCESS table, as held by TCRdb, lists in-frame sequences with V and J called but not all clones. Of the missing ones, under half trace to an unresolved V gene in checked studies; the others have no known cause. The sample has 140,000 to 150,000 clones on record, around 78% of them singletons. Jointly, the top ten make up roughly 3.1% of the sample. The sequencing sample was made of PBMCs. The receptors here all came from a man aged 40-49 years in good health and CMV-seropositive.

This clone was found a few times. This chain links TRBV15 with TRBJ1-5; TRBD1 might be the D (5 bases). The CDR3 consists of 13 residues. Per germline, CDR1 LNHNV and CDR2 YYDKDF (reference sequence). Trimming cost V 8 bases and J 2 bases, with 10 bases left between them. This chain's CDR3 is CATGALGNQPQHF. Here the CDR3 DNA reads TGTGCCACCGGGGCCTTAGGCAATCAGCCCCAGCATTTT.

The V gene is TRBV30, the J gene TRBJ1-2; a weak D match, TRBD1 (5 bases). Trimming took 5 bases from V and 0 from J, leaving 10 bases between them. CDR3 length: 13 residues. CDR1 GTSNPN and CDR2 SVGIG come from the germline V gene (reference sequence). The CDR3 is CAWSQTANYGYTF. CDR3 nucleotides: TGTGCCTGGTCCCAGACAGCTAACTATGGCTACACCTTC.

The rearrangement joins TRBV30 to TRBJ1-1; D gene uncertain. The V gene lost 0 bases and the J gene lost 0 bases, with 8 bases spanning the gap. CDR1 and CDR2 from the germline V gene are GTSNPN and SVGIG (reference sequence). This CDR3 is 14 amino acids long. The chain's CDR3 is CAWSVLTLNTEAFF. The CDR3 DNA reads TGTGCCTGGAGTGTATTGACACTGAACACTGAAGCTTTCTTT.

The chain uses TRBV7-2 and TRBJ2-1; TRBD2 matches at 8 bases. Germline V gene lookup returns CDR1 SGHTA and CDR2 FQGNSA. V gave up 6 bases and J gave up 6 bases; unmatched junction bases: 10. CDR3 length: 15 amino acids. The CDR3 region has the DNA TGTGCCAGCAGTCGGAGCGGGAGTGGTCCCAATGAGCAGTTCTTC. It specifies CASSRSGSGPNEQFF.

The sample holds many counts of this clone. The rearrangement joins TRBV6-6 to TRBJ2-7; TRBD1 matches 7 bases. Germline V gives CDR1 MNHNY, CDR2 SVGAGI (reference sequence). CDR3 length: 16 amino acids. The V and J ends lost 6 bases and 2 bases, in that order; junction bases with no gene match: 13. The CDR3 loop reads CASSLTRTGLPYEQYF. In DNA form, the CDR3 reads TGTGCCAGCAGCTTGACCCGGACAGGTTTGCCCTACGAGCAGTACTTC.

This chain joins TRBV6-5 and TRBJ2-7, with a tentative D call TRBD1 (5 bases). CDR3 length: 14 residues. V was cut by 5 bases and J by 6 bases, with 17 bases left in between. Germline CDR1 and CDR2: MNHEY and SVGAGI. CDR3 DNA sequence: TGTGCCAGCAGTACAACAAATGACAGTACCGAGCAGTACTTC. Residues: CASSTTNDSTEQYF.

This chain uses TRBV9 with TRBJ2-3; TRBD2 aligns across 7 bases. The CDR3 covers 14 residues. J gave up 5 bases and V 4 bases, and 7 bases lay outside the gene matches. Per germline, CDR1 SGDLS and CDR2 YYNGEE. CDR3 nucleotides: TGTGCCAGCAGCCCTGGACTAGTCGAAGATACGCAGTATTTT. It is translated as CASSPGLVEDTQYF.

The rearrangement uses TRBV21-1 and TRBJ2-7; TRBD2, the table's D call, lacks a check against the DNA. TRBV21-1 is deemed a pseudogene. There are 16 residues in the CDR3. The CDR3 spells CASSRLAGGLTYEQYF. The CDR3 coding sequence is TGTGCCAGCAGCAGACTAGCGGGAGGGTTAACCTACGAGCAGTACTTC.

This CDR3 is CASSGTQGSAQFF. For the CDR3, the DNA is TGTGCCAGCAGCGGAACCCAGGGATCTGCGCAGTTCTTC. The chain links TRBV7-2 to TRBJ2-1; D is perhaps TRBD1 (5 bases). Trimming took 5 bases from V and 12 from J, leaving 17 bases between them. This CDR3 is built from 13 residues. The germline V gene encodes CDR1 SGHTA and CDR2 FQGNSA.

This clone showed up just a few times. This chain joins TRBV5-1 and TRBJ1-2; TRBD1 matches at 8 bases. CDR1 is SGHRS and CDR2 is YFSETQ in the germline V gene. Trimming cost V 2 bases and J 6 bases; bases outside gene matches: 6. The CDR3 runs 14 residues. CDR3 loop: CASSLDRGLDGYTF. CDR3 DNA: TGCGCCAGCAGCTTAGACAGGGGTTTAGATGGCTACACCTTC.

About this clone: One end of the junction fails to match germline, which may point to a read error. The chain joins TRBV7-9 to TRBJ2-7; TRBD2 is a possible D gene (5 bases). Germline assignment: CDR1 SEHNR and CDR2 FQNEAQ (reference sequence). This CDR3 spans 12 amino acids. Here the CDR3 reads CSSSLAHSEQYF. The CDR3 region has the DNA TGTTCCAGCAGCTTAGCGCATAGCGAGCAGTACTTC.

The CDR3: CASDTGESSTDTQYF. In nucleotides, the CDR3 is TGTGCCAGCGATACAGGGGAGTCTAGCACAGATACGCAGTATTTT. The V and J genes are TRBV7-3 and TRBJ2-3; TRBD1 aligns across 7 bases. CDR1 and CDR2 (germline): SGHTA, FQGTGA. V lost 8 bases to trimming and J lost 0 bases; unmatched junction nucleotides: 8. The CDR3 extends over 15 amino acids.

This clone was detected only once. V and J are TRBV5-1 and TRBJ1-1, with D uncertain. CDR1 and CDR2 (germline): SGHRS, YFSETQ. With 1 base removed from V and 2 bases from J, the gap between germline ends came to 9 bases. The length of the CDR3 is 14 residues. The CDR3 region is CASSLFSGNTEAFF. The CDR3, as DNA: TGCGCCAGCAGCTTGTTCTCGGGTAACACTGAAGCTTTCTTT. The complete variable domain, with remaining parts taken from reference TRBV5-1 and TRBJ1-1, reads KAGVTQTPRYLIKTRGQQVTLSCSPISGHRSVSWYQQTPGQGLQFLFEYFSETQRNKGNFPGRFSGRQFSNSRSEMNVSTLELGDSALYLCASSLFSGNTEAFFGQGTRLTVV.

J is TRBJ2-1 and V is TRBV6-5, with TRBD2 matching 11 bases. In germline, CDR1 is MNHEY, CDR2 SVGAGI. Losses at the gene ends were 0 bases for V and 5 bases for J; bases not matched to a gene: 3. This CDR3 region has 16 residues. The CDR3 spells CASSYSSSGRDNEQFF. CDR3 in DNA: TGTGCCAGCAGTTACTCGAGTAGCGGGAGGGACAATGAGCAGTTCTTC.

The rearrangement joins TRBV7-9 to TRBJ1-1; D perhaps matches TRBD1 (6 bases). The CDR3 is made up of 14 amino acids. Germline CDR1 reads SEHNR; CDR2 reads FQNEAQ (reference sequence). Trimming pared 8 bases from V and 1 base from J, leaving 14 bases between. CDR3 sequence reads: CASDIQGQNTEAFF. As DNA, the CDR3 is TGTGCCAGCGATATCCAGGGGCAGAACACTGAAGCTTTCTTT.

The rearrangement links TRBV28 to TRBJ2-7; D ambiguous. The V and J ends lost 6 bases and 5 bases respectively, with 8 bases between them. The germline V gene encodes CDR1 MDHEN and CDR2 SYDVKM. This CDR3 region has 11 residues. The CDR3 is CASSPQDEQYF. The CDR3 nucleotides read TGTGCCAGCAGCCCTCAGGACGAGCAGTACTTC.

The V call is TRBV19, the J call TRBJ1-1; 7 bases fit TRBD1. After removal of 5 bases from V and 2 bases from J, the junction contained 5 bases not matched to a gene. Per germline, CDR1 LNHDA and CDR2 SQIVND (reference sequence). The CDR3 is made up of 14 amino acids. CDR3 coding DNA: TGTGCCAGTAGTTGGGACAGCCGTAACACTGAAGCTTTCTTT. Amino acid sequence: CASSWDSRNTEAFF.

J is TRBJ1-1 and V is TRBV30; a possible D gene is TRBD1 (5 bases). CDR1 is GTSNPN and CDR2 is SVGIG in the germline V gene (reference sequence). The CDR3 sequence is 14 residues long. V lost 7 bases and J lost 1, with 16 bases in between. The CDR3 nucleotides read TGTGCCTTCATCCCGGGACTTACGAACACTGAAGCTTTCTTT. Translating it yields CAFIPGLTNTEAFF. Filled out from reference TRBV30 and TRBJ1-1, the complete variable domain reads SQTIHQWPATLVQPVGSPLSLECTVEGTSNPNLYWYRQAAGRGLQLLFYSVGIGQISSEVPQNLSASRPQDRQFILSSKKLLLSDSGFYLCAFIPGLTNTEAFFGQGTRLTVV.

The chain is built from TRBV18 and TRBJ1-3, with 9 bases that match TRBD1. Trimming cost V 3 bases and J 1 base; bases outside gene matches: 4. CDR1 is KGHSH and CDR2 is LQKENI in the germline V gene. The CDR3 spans 16 residues. The CDR3 sequence: CASSPQGQGSGNTIYF. Here the CDR3 DNA reads TGTGCCAGCTCACCCCAGGGACAGGGATCTGGAAACACCATATATTTT.

In this sample, this clone turned up a few times. The chain carries TRBV7-9 and TRBJ2-7; D uncertain. Germline CDR1 SEHNR, CDR2 FQNEAQ (reference sequence). V shed 5 bases and J shed 2 bases, with 16 bases lying between them. The CDR3 consists of 15 residues. CDR3 residues: CASSLHWADPYEQYF. CDR3 in DNA: TGTGCCAGCAGCCTCCATTGGGCCGACCCCTACGAGCAGTACTTC.

The CDR3 spells CADSHGLGEQFF. The CDR3 nucleotides are TGTGCCGACAGTCACGGGCTCGGTGAGCAGTTCTTC. The rearrangement links TRBV9 to TRBJ2-1; maybe TRBD1 (5 bases). Germline V gene data show CDR1 as SGDLS and CDR2 as YYNGEE. The CDR3 totals 12 residues. The germline V and J ends were trimmed by 10 bases and 9 bases, with 17 bases remaining between them.

This clone appeared once. Other nucleotide sequences from this sample produce the same CDR3. The chain recombines TRBV27 with TRBJ1-2; TRBD1 aligns across 9 bases. With V trimmed by 3 bases and J by 6 bases, 2 bases remained unmatched. Germline V gene lookup returns CDR1 MNHEY and CDR2 SMNVEV (reference sequence). This CDR3 spans 13 amino acids. The CDR3 coding sequence is TGTGCCAGCAGTTTGGGACAGGGCAATGGCTACACCTTC. Encoded protein: CASSLGQGNGYTF.

The chain uses TRBV2 and TRBJ1-5, with 8 bases fitting TRBD1. CDR3 length: 15 residues. The germline V gene has CDR1 SNHLY and CDR2 FYNNEI. V lost 6 bases, J lost 6 bases, and 10 bases stayed unmatched. The CDR3 nucleotides read TGTGCCAGCAGCACAGGACAGGGTGAGGGTCAGCCCCAGCATTTT. Protein product: CASSTGQGEGQPQHF.

This sequence joins TRBV5-1 and TRBJ2-1; 11 bases agree with TRBD2. CDR1 and CDR2 from the germline V gene are SGHRS and YFSETQ. This CDR3 has 16 amino acids. V gave up 2 bases and J gave up 6 bases; unmatched junction bases: 7. The CDR3 sequence is CASSFGLAGGGNEQFF. Written as DNA, the CDR3 is TGCGCCAGCAGCTTTGGGCTAGCGGGAGGCGGCAATGAGCAGTTCTTC. The full variable domain, its missing parts supplied by reference TRBV5-1 and TRBJ2-1, is KAGVTQTPRYLIKTRGQQVTLSCSPISGHRSVSWYQQTPGQGLQFLFEYFSETQRNKGNFPGRFSGRQFSNSRSEMNVSTLELGDSALYLCASSFGLAGGGNEQFFGPGTRLTVL.

The chain combines TRBV5-5 with TRBJ2-7; 14 positions agree with TRBD2. Germline loops: CDR1 SGHKS, CDR2 YYEKEE (reference sequence). J lost 3 bases, V lost 0 bases, and 2 bases had no gene match. CDR3 size: 16 residues. CDR3 in amino acids: CASSLGGTSGSYEQYF. The DNA for the CDR3 is TGTGCCAGCAGCTTGGGCGGGACTAGCGGGAGCTACGAGCAGTACTTC.

CDR3 coding DNA: TGCGCCAGCAGTGAGTCAACGGGGAGAAATTCACCCCTCCACTTT. Protein: CASSESTGRNSPLHF. The V call is TRBV10-2, the J call TRBJ1-6; no clear D. The V end lost 0 bases, the J end lost 7 bases, and 10 bases lay between the germline ends. This CDR3 contains 15 residues. CDR1 WSHSY and CDR2 SAAADI come from the germline V gene.